This entry features one T cell receptor beta chain sequence. Its specificity is unknown. Germline assignment: CDR1 SGHVS and CDR2 FNYEAQ. J was trimmed by 5 bases and V by 2 bases; bases with no gene match: 8. There are 16 residues in the CDR3. Only patients with spare fresh-frozen tumor and over two years of follow-up were included. The entry originates in a study of glioma-infiltrating T cells after dendritic cell vaccination. Study information: Three intradermal dendritic cell vaccine injections were given every two weeks. General study points: Few patients contributed both blood and tumor specimens.

The PCR used 60 V beta and 13 J beta primers. This table comes from immunoSEQ multiplex PCR, and its TCRdb copy is limited to in-frame clones, with some not included. The table records approximately 82,000 clones, 85% to 90% of them present only once. The clonotype comes from a human donor with glioblastoma. The chain has TRBV7-6 and TRBJ1-4; TRBD1 matches at 7 bases. The source material was blood, sampled before dendritic cell vaccination. The CDR3: CASSLKGGTNNEKLFF. Here the CDR3 DNA reads TGTGCCAGCAGCTTAAAAGGGGGCACTAACAATGAAAAACTGTTTTTT.